Below, 28 T cell receptor beta chains from the same sample are listed, as sequenced in a study of shared clonotypes between healthy human individuals. Repertoires were generated with immunoSEQ multiplex PCR, while TCRdb's copy carries only in-frame clones and drops some. The sample has 550,000 to 600,000 clones, about 80% seen once. The sequenced material came from PBMCs. These receptors were taken from a woman between 40 and 50 years old in good health. Some clones in this sample may be carry-over from other donors' samples.

In this sample, this clone turned up many times. The gene calls are TRBV5-5 and TRBJ1-1, with 9 bases matching TRBD1. CDR1 SGHKS and CDR2 YYEKEE come from the germline V gene (reference sequence). J gave up 1 base and V 4 bases, and 5 bases lay outside the gene matches. CDR3 size: 15 residues. CDR3 sequence reads: CASSRRDRENTEAFF. The CDR3 DNA is TGTGCCAGCAGCCGAAGGGACAGGGAGAACACTGAAGCTTTCTTT.

The rearrangement joins TRBV18 to TRBJ2-5; possible D gene TRBD2, 6 bases. Trimming took 6 bases from V and 0 from J, leaving 20 bases between them. CDR3 length: 17 amino acids. The germline V gene encodes CDR1 KGHSH and CDR2 LQKENI. CDR3 nucleotides: TGTGCCAGCTCCCCCCCCGGAGTGTGGGACTACCAAGAGACCCAGTACTTC. Protein sequence: CASSPPGVWDYQETQYF.

The chain has TRBV2 and TRBJ2-2; 7 bases map to TRBD1. In germline, CDR1 is SNHLY, CDR2 FYNNEI. This CDR3 contains 14 residues. The junction had 5 bases not matched to a gene; V was cut back by 6 bases and J by 4 bases. The DNA of the CDR3 is TGTGCCAGCAGCCCGGGACAGACCACCGGGGAGCTGTTTTTT. As protein: CASSPGQTTGELFF.

Regarding this clone: Other DNA sequences within the sample encode an identical CDR3. V gene TRBV30 combines with J gene TRBJ2-7; D remains ambiguous. Looked up from germline, CDR1 is GTSNPN and CDR2 is SVGIG (reference sequence). Trimming removed 5 bases at V and 2 bases at J, with 10 bases between. The CDR3 is 12 residues long. The CDR3 coding sequence is TGTGCCTGGTCTGGTGGCCCCTACGAGCAGTACTTC. It yields the protein CAWSGGPYEQYF.

The genes are TRBV10-3 and TRBJ2-7, with 10 bases lining up with TRBD2. This CDR3 has 14 amino acids. Germline V gives CDR1 ENHRY, CDR2 SYGVKD. V lost 4 bases to trimming and J lost 6 bases; unmatched junction nucleotides: 6. Here the CDR3 DNA reads TGTGCCATCAGTGGGAGCGGGAGGGTCACCGAGCAGTACTTC. Protein sequence: CAISGSGRVTEQYF.

The V and J genes are TRBV30 and TRBJ2-3; TRBD2 matches at 15 bases. The junction had 9 bases not matched to a gene; V was cut back by 0 bases and J by 5 bases. Germline V gene data show CDR1 as GTSNPN and CDR2 as SVGIG (reference sequence). The CDR3 has 18 residues. The CDR3: CAWSVSRTSGRAGDTQYF. As DNA, the CDR3 is TGTGCCTGGAGTGTATCCAGGACTAGCGGGAGGGCCGGAGATACGCAGTATTTT.

This sequence joins TRBV2 and TRBJ1-5; no firm D call. The germline V and J ends were trimmed by 4 bases and 3 bases, with 7 bases remaining between them. CDR3 length: 13 amino acids. In germline, CDR1 is SNHLY, CDR2 FYNNEI. The CDR3 spells CASSGDLNQPQHF. In DNA, the CDR3 is TGTGCCAGCAGTGGGGATCTCAATCAGCCCCAGCATTTT.

This clone was recorded many times. The rearrangement links TRBV19 to TRBJ2-4; no clear D. The CDR3 contains 17 residues. The V end was cut by 5 bases, the J end by 1 base, with 18 bases between. Germline CDR1 and CDR2: LNHDA and SQIVND (reference sequence). CDR3 coding DNA: TGTGCCAGTAGTCTCCCCGGGTTGGAAGGGGCCAAAAACATTCAGTACTTC. Protein sequence: CASSLPGLEGAKNIQYF.

This CDR3 is CASSYLAEATEAFF. Written as DNA, the CDR3 is TGTGCCAGCAGCTACCTAGCGGAAGCAACTGAAGCTTTCTTT. V and J are TRBV7-2 and TRBJ1-1; D gene uncertain. Trimming shortened V by 4 bases and J by 5 bases, and 14 bases separated the two germline ends. Germline assignment: CDR1 SGHTA and CDR2 FQGNSA. The CDR3 is 14 amino acids.

The chain combines TRBV7-2 with TRBJ2-1; D possibly uses TRBD1 or TRBD2 (5 bases each). V lost 5 bases and J 7 bases, leaving 21 bases between the germline ends. The CDR3 loop spans 16 amino acids. Germline V gene data show CDR1 as SGHTA and CDR2 as FQGNSA. CDR3 nucleotide sequence: TGTGCCAGCAGCCTACCGGGGCGCCGCTATCGTAATGAGCAGTTCTTC. It codes for CASSLPGRRYRNEQFF.

The rearrangement links TRBV16 to TRBJ2-7, with 7 positions matching TRBD2. Germline lookup yields CDR1 KGHSY and CDR2 FQNENV. Trimming took 4 bases from V and 4 from J; bases not matched to a gene: 13. The CDR3 sequence is 16 residues long. The chain's CDR3 is CASSRPSGTTLYEQYF. CDR3 DNA: TGTGCCAGCAGCCGCCCATCGGGGACTACCCTTTACGAGCAGTACTTC.

Only a few counts were recorded for this clone. The J gene is TRBJ1-1, the V gene TRBV4-2; TRBD1 might be the D (5 bases). Germline V CDR1 and CDR2: LGHNA, YNFKEQ. CDR3 length equals 14 residues. With 0 bases removed from V and 7 bases from J, the gap between germline ends came to 12 bases. This chain's CDR3 is CASSQDGTVNEAFF. Here the CDR3 DNA reads TGTGCCAGCAGCCAAGATGGGACGGTCAATGAAGCTTTCTTT.

This chain links TRBV7-8 with TRBJ1-5; possible D gene TRBD1, 6 bases. Germline CDR1 and CDR2: SGHVS and FQNEAQ. The V gene lost 5 bases and the J gene lost 6 bases, with 17 bases spanning the gap. This CDR3 has 15 residues. CDR3 sequence reads: CASSPRRGLGQPQHF. CDR3 coding DNA: TGTGCCAGCAGCCCCCGTAGGGGGTTAGGTCAGCCCCAGCATTTT.

This clone was picked up one time. The chain uses TRBV14 and TRBJ1-5; TRBD1 might be the D (5 bases). CDR3 length: 14 residues. Deletions cut 4 bases from V and 3 bases from J, with 10 bases between. CDR1 is SGHDN, CDR2 FVKESK, per germline. Written as DNA, the CDR3 is TGTGCCAGCAGCCCCCGGGGGTACAATCAGCCCCAGCATTTT. It specifies CASSPRGYNQPQHF.

Details on this clone: Its ends do not fully match the called genes, so a read error is possible. Other DNA sequences of this sample code for an identical CDR3. This chain uses TRBV6-6 with TRBJ1-4; 9 bases are a match to TRBD1. The CDR3 runs 12 residues. Looked up from germline, CDR1 is MNHNY and CDR2 is SVGAGI (reference sequence). The CDR3 sequence is CASSWDRVKLFF. As DNA, the CDR3 is TGCGCCAGCAGTTGGGACAGGGTAAAACTGTTTTTT.

This chain links TRBV2 with TRBJ2-3, with TRBD2 matching 9 bases. The V segment lost 0 bases and the J segment 8 bases; nucleotides outside the gene matches: 6. Germline CDR1 SNHLY, CDR2 FYNNEI. There are 15 residues in the CDR3. In nucleotides, the CDR3 is TGTGCCAGCAGTGAAGCAATGACGGGACTAGCTACGCAGTATTTT. It yields the protein CASSEAMTGLATQYF.

In DNA form, the CDR3 reads TGTGCCAGCAGTTTAATGACAGGGAGGGTCACAGAAGCTTTCTTT. Its translation: CASSLMTGRVTEAFF. The V call is TRBV28, the J call TRBJ1-1; 7 bases fit TRBD1. Germline lookup yields CDR1 MDHEN and CDR2 SYDVKM. This CDR3 spans 15 amino acids. J gave up 8 bases and V 2 bases, and 11 bases lay outside the gene matches.

As for this clone: Other DNA sequences in this specimen translate into the identical CDR3. This chain connects TRBV6-4 to TRBJ2-3; tentatively, D is TRBD1 (6 bases). Trimming cost V 3 bases and J 3 bases, with 10 bases left between them. This CDR3 contains 14 residues. Germline CDR1 reads MRHNA; CDR2 reads SNTAGT. The DNA for the CDR3 is TGTGCCAGCAGTGATGGGGGCGGGACAGATACGCAGTATTTT. This gives the protein CASSDGGGTDTQYF.

This chain joins TRBV5-1 and TRBJ2-7; TRBD2 agrees at 7 bases. The ends lost 6 bases at V and 2 bases at J; junction bases unmatched: 11. From germline, CDR1 is SGHRS and CDR2 YFSETQ. The CDR3 has 15 amino acids. CDR3 sequence: CASKKLAGEAYEQYF. The CDR3 DNA reads as TGCGCCAGCAAAAAACTCGCGGGGGAGGCCTACGAGCAGTACTTC.

The chain has TRBV29-1 and TRBJ1-2, with D possibly being TRBD1 (5 bases). Germline V lookup: CDR1 SQVTM, CDR2 ANQGSEA. The CDR3 is 15 amino acids. Trimming removed 0 bases from V and 3 bases from J, with 14 bases in between. This chain's CDR3 is CSVEEWRRTYYGYTF. The CDR3 DNA follows: TGCAGCGTTGAAGAGTGGCGCAGGACATACTATGGCTACACCTTC. Looking up the rest from reference TRBV29-1 and TRBJ1-2 gives the full variable domain: SAVISQKPSRDICQRGTSLTIQCQVDSQVTMMFWYRQQPGQSLTLIATANQGSEATYESGFVIDKFPISRPNLTFSTLTVSNMSPEDSSIYLCSVEEWRRTYYGYTFGSGTRLTVV.

This chain joins TRBV6-1 and TRBJ2-4; possible D gene TRBD1, 5 bases. Germline assignment: CDR1 MNHNS and CDR2 SASEGT. The V and J ends lost 5 bases and 0 bases respectively, with 8 bases between them. This CDR3 has 14 residues. CDR3 amino acids: CASSRGLAKNIQYF. Here the CDR3 DNA reads TGTGCCAGCAGTAGGGGCCTAGCCAAAAACATTCAGTACTTC.

This chain links TRBV6-4 with TRBJ2-1; 8 bases are shared with TRBD2. CDR1 and CDR2 from the germline V gene are MRHNA and SNTAGT. The CDR3 length is 15 residues. V was clipped by 5 bases and J by 6 bases; unmatched bases: 9. CDR3 coding DNA: TGTGCCAGCAGTCCGAAAGCGGGGGAGGGCAATGAGCAGTTCTTC. This codes for CASSPKAGEGNEQFF.

The chain is built from TRBV28 and TRBJ2-1; D may be TRBD2 (5 bases). The CDR3 has 13 amino acids. V lost 5 bases to trimming and J lost 0 bases, with 5 bases between them. The V gene's germline CDR1 is MDHEN and CDR2 SYDVKM. This chain's CDR3 is CASSRDSYNEQFF. CDR3 in DNA: TGTGCCAGCAGTCGGGACTCCTACAATGAGCAGTTCTTC. Using reference TRBV28 and TRBJ2-1 for the parts outside the CDR3, the full variable domain is DVKVTQSSRYLVKRTGEKVFLECVQDMDHENMFWYRQDPGLGLRLIYFSYDVKMKEKGDIPEGYSVSREKKERFSLILESASTNQTSMYLCASSRDSYNEQFFGPGTRLTVL.

CDR3 in amino acids: CASSLSGSYEQYF. The CDR3 bases are TGTGCCAGCAGCTTAAGCGGGTCCTACGAGCAGTACTTC. This rearrangement joins TRBV7-3 to TRBJ2-7, with D tentatively TRBD2 (5 bases). CDR1 SGHTA and CDR2 FQGTGA come from the germline V gene. The CDR3 length is 13 residues. The ends were cut back, 1 base at V and 1 base at J, with 5 bases in the middle.

This clone was observed a single time. This may arise from a read error, as a much more abundant clone is one base away. V is TRBV30 and J is TRBJ1-4; D is unclear. Germline V CDR1 and CDR2: GTSNPN, SVGIG (reference sequence). The length of the CDR3 is 16 residues. The V gene lost 0 bases and the J gene lost 0 bases, with 11 bases spanning the gap. In DNA, the CDR3 is TGTGCCTGGAGTGTAGCTGCCCTCGCAACTAATGAAAAACTGTTTTTT. Protein: CAWSVAALATNEKLFF. Variable domain in full (rest from reference TRBV30 and TRBJ1-4): SQTIHQWPATLVQPVGSPLSLECTVEGTSNPNLYWYRQAAGRGLQLLFYSVGIGQISSEVPQNLSASRPQDRQFILSSKKLLLSDSGFYLCAWSVAALATNEKLFFGSGTQLSVL.

The V and J genes are TRBV30 and TRBJ1-4; no clear D gene. Germline CDR1 is GTSNPN and CDR2 is SVGIG (reference sequence). Trimming took 2 bases from V and 3 from J, leaving 10 bases between them. The CDR3 runs to 14 residues. The CDR3 spells CAWSSDPANEKLFF. DNA of the CDR3: TGTGCCTGGAGTTCGGATCCAGCTAATGAAAAACTGTTTTTT.

With respect to this clone: A much bigger clone sits one base away, suggesting this may be a read error. V usage is TRBV5-4 and J usage is TRBJ1-3; D unresolved. Germline V gene lookup returns CDR1 SGHNT and CDR2 YYREEE (reference sequence). The CDR3 extends over 12 amino acids. The CDR3, as DNA: TGTGCCAGCAGCTTGTGGGGAAACATCATATATTTT. This sequence encodes CASSLWGNIIYF.

V and J are TRBV30 and TRBJ2-3; 14 nucleotides match TRBD2. The ends lost 1 base at V and 0 bases at J; junction bases unmatched: 9. The germline CDR1 and CDR2 sequences are GTSNPN and SVGIG (reference sequence). There are 19 residues in the CDR3. CDR3 nucleotide sequence: TGTGCCTGGAGTGGCGGGACTAGCGGGAGAAGGCCGAGCACAGATACGCAGTATTTT. This encodes CAWSGGTSGRRPSTDTQYF.